This section outlines one T cell receptor beta chain sequence together with its context. This clone was detected only once. Its binding antigen is unknown. No much larger clone exists at a distance of one base, and base qualities are not known. The sample comes from a study of cytomegalovirus exposure and HLA in healthy donors (dated by TCRdb to about 2017). A note on the overall study: An earlier analysis of some 550 of the donors reported more than 250 Gb of sequence data and about 100 million unique TCR beta sequences from about 180 million T cells. On average, 235,054 unique TCR beta nucleotide sequences were sequenced per donor among several hundred genotyped donors of the cohort, with roughly a sixth of those sequences being non-productive. Every discovery cohort repertoire had been produced on one sequencing platform. A separate validation cohort of roughly 130 different subjects was used in addition to the roughly 720-subject first cohort. Among the roughly 430 genotyped donors, approximately 77% belonged to the genetic ancestry cluster associated with self-reported Caucasian donors. In the later analysis, no new phenotypic data were used to find candidate immune exposures; instead, reliance was placed on TCR beta sequences and their occurrence across donors. The study was designed to test whether signatures of past pathogen exposure could be identified by cataloging public T cell receptors. A later genetic analysis used genome-wide SNP genotypes for 398 of the 666 donors, treating that subset as a discovery cohort. In a later analysis, previously published TCR beta repertoires from fewer than 750 donors were re-analyzed and high-resolution HLA genotyping was added so that TCR occurrence patterns could be studied. Approximately 310 gigabases of sequencing data and 70 million to 100 million unique TCR sequences were included in an early release covering around 600 HLA-typed donors. Donor age, sex, ethnicity and CMV serostatus were compiled alongside the repertoire data. To predict cytomegalovirus infection status, the study combined high-throughput TCR immunosequencing, statistical association of individual TCRs with disease status, and machine learning. Both class I and class II loci were covered by HLA typing, at four-digit resolution. About 5 DR-DQ haplotypes were handled as single units for association and clustering, since linkage in the cohort was strong. An earlier analysis of 587 of the donors used high-throughput TCR beta sequencing to judge whether each TCR beta V gene segment behaved as functional or pseudogenic. The study used immunosequencing to profile the T cell repertoires of more than 650 subjects and linked those repertoires to cytomegalovirus serostatus. The number of typed donors differed by locus: about 620-640 for A, B, C, DRB1 and DQB1; 500 to 550 for DQA1; over 600 for DPA1; and 400 to 480 for DPB1.

Findings and caveats that apply to the study as a whole: A later genetic analysis reported fewer N-insertions in productive TCRs among donors in an Asian-associated ancestry cluster than the roughly 620-donor mean. Assigning TCR associations to individual alleles was difficult when HLA alleles, especially DR and DQ, strongly co-occurred. The presence/absence analyses assumed that sequencing depth was roughly uniform across donors, and that assumption may not be true. The classifier was reported to diagnose cytomegalovirus status with high specificity and sensitivity in both the original and validation cohorts. A few of the identified cytomegalovirus-associated TCR beta chains were confirmed in vitro to be specific for cytomegalovirus antigens. In a later analysis, more than 15,000 TCR beta sequences were associated with specific HLA alleles at a false discovery rate of 0.05. For the cohort, immune exposure information was limited to CMV serostatus. In this cohort, only TCR beta chains were sequenced, and detectable features were limited by the absence of alpha or paired-chain data. In a later analysis, HLA-associated TCR beta chains showed more clonal expansion and lower generation probabilities than non-associated chains that were equally common. Because the 87-base-pair reads could not distinguish some IMGT-functional V segments, including TRBV6-2 and TRBV6-3, those segments were excluded. A later analysis found that most CMV-associated TCR beta chains appeared HLA-restricted, with HLA associations seemingly driven largely by CMV exposure. The authors suggested that the approach could potentially be generalized to other disease states and immunological phenotypes. Linkage disequilibrium might explain the correlated functional status among segregating V segments, but an unknown experimental factor could not be excluded. A later analysis found that TCR association rates varied across HLA loci, with DRB1 alleles showing the most associated TCRs and HLA-C alleles the fewest. In the study, 150 to 200 TCR beta chains were listed as associated with cytomegalovirus. An association between a missense DCLRE1C variant and V-gene and J-gene trimming of TCR beta chains was found in a later genetic analysis and replicated in an independent cohort. While some public TCRs were present in many individuals, most TCR sequences turned up only very rarely across donors. A further reported finding was that TCR beta sequences accurately predicted the HLA-A and HLA-B alleles for most subjects in the first cohort. An earlier analysis of approximately 570 of the donors showed that most TCR beta V segments appeared in productive rearrangements either about 87% or about 30% of the time, which broadly matched IMGT annotations. Several of the top co-occurrence clusters appeared to be linked to parvovirus B19, influenza, CMV and Epstein-Barr virus, according to a later analysis. A cluster of highly shared sequence variants was judged likely to represent a technical artifact of the sequencing pipeline. Because HLA typing was missing for some donors at each locus, association tests included only the typed subset. The earlier analysis of 587 of the donors excluded fewer than 20 rarely observed V segments, including chromosome 9 orphons, because counts were too low.

In total, roughly 710 healthy bone marrow donors made up the cohort. Cohort members were all nominally healthy when sampled, although unrecorded immune exposures were likely present. The donor was CMV seronegative and was included in the group of hundreds of seronegative cohort members. A peripheral blood sample was collected from each donor, and TCR beta sequencing was performed on peripheral blood mononuclear cells. Genomic DNA was extracted from the blood cell samples with the Qiagen DNeasy Blood Extraction Kit. V gives up 3 bases and J gives up 0 bases, and the segment between their germline ends measures 6 bases. The germline V gene supplies CDR1 SGHAT and CDR2 FQNNGV. From the cysteine through the phenylalanine, the CDR3 covers 15 amino acids. Only CDR3 DNA is held: 45 bases, read in frame from base 1. Library method: the immunoSEQ multiplex PCR assay. A mixture of 60 forward primers for TCR Vbeta segments and 13 reverse primers for TCR Jbeta segments was used in the multiplex PCR. The CDR3 region of rearranged TCR beta genes was amplified from genomic DNA by a multiplex PCR assay. The Illumina HiSeq System was used to sequence the amplified TCR beta libraries as 87-base-pair reads. The original methods were these. A later analysis counted some 80 million unique TCR beta chains across the roughly 700 repertoires, and some 11 million of these chains were shared by at least two donors. A nearest-neighbor algorithm error-corrected the raw reads and collapsed the reads into unique sequences, merging closely related sequences to remove PCR and sequencing errors. To assign V, D and J gene segments, CDR3 sequences were aligned to IMGT reference sequences. For a sequence to be retained, at least a six-nucleotide match to both a V gene segment and a J gene segment was required. A rearrangement counted as productive if the CDR3 had no stop codons and remained in frame with V and J, and every other rearrangement counted as non-productive. Following IMGT convention, CDR3 was defined as the stretch from the second conserved V-encoded cysteine to the conserved J-encoded phenylalanine. The earlier analysis of a few hundred of the donors excluded sequences that lacked an unambiguous match to a single V gene segment. In an earlier analysis of some 590 of the donors, V segments were called functional above 56.7% productive rearrangements and were called segregating when the between-donor standard deviation exceeded 5%. A statistical classification framework was built for diagnosing cytomegalovirus status from the catalog of TCR beta chain sequences. In a later analysis, TCR nucleotide sequences were compared against IMGT/GENE-DB human TR gene sequences so that V and J genes could be assigned. A later analysis assigned CDR3 sequences and most-parsimonious VDJ recombination scenarios with the TCRdist pipeline. In a later analysis, each TCR beta chain was defined by its CDR3 amino acid sequence together with its V-gene family, and reads lacking a unique V-gene family were excluded. To address suspected cross-contamination and a sequencing artifact, a later analysis removed under 600 highly shared, low-generation-probability nucleotide sequences. For each public chain, a later analysis derived a clonal expansion index from normalized ranks of inferred template counts within each repertoire. Generation probabilities in a later analysis came from a VDJ recombination model fitted to out-of-frame rearrangements, and those results were checked against IGoR. In a later analysis, hypergeometric tests were used to score TCR-TCR, TCR-HLA and TCR-CMV co-occurrence, with a repertoire-size bias correction applied to TCR pairs. To estimate false discovery rates, a later analysis permuted the HLA or CMV assignments 20 times. In a later analysis, co-occurring TCRs were grouped with DBSCAN, and TCRdist sequence similarity was added when clustering was performed within HLA-allele-positive subsets. Repertoires with fewer than 30,000 or more than 120,000 public chains were left out of co-occurrence clustering, as were about 5 repertoires with anomalous nucleotide sharing. The clones in this table, taken by TCRdb from immuneACCESS, are in-frame only. Not every clone is retained; where verified, under half of the shortfall comes from an unresolved V gene, and the cause of the rest is unknown. V, J and clone size were drawn from that table, and D and trimming were deduced from the DNA. The sample includes around 210,000 clones, with 65% to 85% observed a single time. Clones ranked in the top ten supply about 1.5% of the sample.

Input material: PBMCs. The clonotype was recovered from a man aged 50 to 59 in good health and CMV-seronegative. The sequence is built from TRBV11-2 and TRBJ2-6; the D segment cannot be called with confidence. In nucleotide form, the sequence is TGTGCCAGCAGCTTTCGAGTCTCTGGGGCCAACGTCCTGACTTTC. It specifies CASSFRVSGANVLTF.